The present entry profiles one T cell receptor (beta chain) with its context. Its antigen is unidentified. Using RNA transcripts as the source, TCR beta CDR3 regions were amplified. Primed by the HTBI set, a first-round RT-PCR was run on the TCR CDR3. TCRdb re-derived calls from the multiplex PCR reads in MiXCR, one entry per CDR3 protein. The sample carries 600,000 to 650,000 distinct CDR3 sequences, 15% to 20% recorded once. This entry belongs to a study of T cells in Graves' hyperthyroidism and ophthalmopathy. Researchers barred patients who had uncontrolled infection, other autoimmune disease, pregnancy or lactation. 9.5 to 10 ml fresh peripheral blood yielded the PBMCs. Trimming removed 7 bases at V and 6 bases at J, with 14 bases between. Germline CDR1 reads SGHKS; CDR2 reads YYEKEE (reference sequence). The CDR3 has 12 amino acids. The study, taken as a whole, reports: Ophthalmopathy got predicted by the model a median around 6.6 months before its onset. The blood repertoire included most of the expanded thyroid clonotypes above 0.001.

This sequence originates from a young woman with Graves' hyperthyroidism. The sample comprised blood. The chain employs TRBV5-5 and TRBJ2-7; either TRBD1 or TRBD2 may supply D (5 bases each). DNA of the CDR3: TGTGCCAGCCAACGAGGGGTGAGCGAGCAGTACTTC. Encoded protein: CASQRGVSEQYF.